This paragraph covers one TCR beta chain sequence. The antigen is undetermined. This specimen belongs to a study of a mutant IDH1 vaccine in newly diagnosed glioma. Background on the study: Radiotherapy alone preceded vaccination by 4-6 weeks; alternatively, vaccination started with temozolomide cycles.

This table comes from immunoSEQ multiplex PCR, and its TCRdb copy is limited to in-frame clones, with some not included. The sample lists about 56,000 clones; roughly 80% were seen once. Time point in this sample: week 47, end of study. Mutant IDH1 20-mer peptide, at 300 ug, made up each vaccine dose, with topical imiquimod. Trimming pared 3 bases from V and 13 bases from J, leaving 16 bases between. The CDR3 length is 13 residues. Germline CDR1 and CDR2: LNHNV and YYDKDF (reference sequence). The origin of this receptor is a man in his fifties or sixties with glioma. V is TRBV15 and J is TRBJ2-1; possibly TRBD2 for D (7 bases). Sequencing was performed on PBMCs, taken from a glioma patient whose treatment included an IDH1 peptide vaccine. CDR3 sequence reads: CATSSAKGGTQFF. The CDR3 coding sequence is TGTGCCACCAGCAGCGCCAAGGGAGGGACACAGTTCTTC.